This T cell receptor (beta chain) was retrieved from a study of shared clonotypes between healthy human individuals. This CDR3 region has 16 residues. The ends lost 3 bases at V and 3 bases at J; junction bases unmatched: 7. Germline V gene lookup returns CDR1 MGHRA and CDR2 YSYEKL. Assay: immunoSEQ multiplex PCR; the TCRdb copy retains only in-frame clones and omits some. The repertoire holds about 560,000 clones, with around 78% as singletons. The V gene is TRBV4-1, the J gene TRBJ2-1; 8 positions agree with TRBD2. Sequenced: PBMCs. The origin of this receptor is a woman aged 40-49 years in good health. Some clones in this sample may be carry-over from other donors' samples. CDR3 nucleotide sequence: TGCGCCAGCAGCCAGGAGATAGCGGGGATCTACAATGAGCAGTTCTTC. This gives the protein CASSQEIAGIYNEQFF.